This entry is about one TCR beta chain. The record originates from a study of blood T cell repertoires in COVID-19. Study context: Donors in the United States, Italy and Spain gave samples during acute or convalescent COVID-19. PBMCs, B-cell-depleted T cells, or T cells provided the cDNA or gDNA that made up the material.

The repertoire was sequenced with immunoSEQ multiplex PCR; TCRdb's copy has only in-frame clones and lacks some. The table lists approximately 230,000 clones, approximately 80% of them singletons. Germline values: CDR1 WSHSY, CDR2 SAAADI. The CDR3 totals 15 residues. V lost 5 bases to trimming and J lost 7 bases; unmatched junction nucleotides: 6. Sequenced material: PBMCs or T cells enriched from blood (not recorded which). This receptor was identified in a man between 40 and 49 years old who had recovered from COVID-19. The chain employs TRBV10-2 and TRBJ2-2; 11 nucleotides match TRBD2. In DNA form, the CDR3 reads TGCGCCAGCAGTTTAGCGGGAGGGGTTGGCGGGGAGCTGTTTTTT. Encoded protein: CASSLAGGVGGELFF.